These T cell receptor beta chains were read from a single sample in a study of vaccination and CD4 T cells after COVID-19. What these receptors recognize is not known. TCRdb itself ran the PCR reads through MiXCR, one entry per CDR3 protein. The sample comprises approximately 6,500 distinct CDR3 sequences, just under 35% of which are singletons, and over 25% rests with the top ten. Sequencing was performed on CD4+ T cells from blood, cultured in vitro. These TCRs come from a human donor in good health. Each CDR3 is given with its conserved first and last residue. D genes are given only for firm matches. Expanded clones get a size class; other rows say once, few or many, or leave the size out.

CDR3 protein: CASRDRSGNTIYF; clone size: -; V gene: TRBV5-6; D gene: TRBD1; J gene: TRBJ1-3
CDR3 protein: CASSVGASDRGGGYTF; clone size: -; V gene: TRBV9; D gene: TRBD1; J gene: TRBJ1-2
CDR3 protein: CASSPERGRNTEAFF; clone size: -; V gene: TRBV7-3; D gene: -; J gene: TRBJ1-1
CDR3 protein: CASSVSNEQFF; clone size: -; V gene: TRBV9; D gene: -; J gene: TRBJ2-1
CDR3 protein: CASSPPEVSGNTIYF; clone size: -; V gene: TRBV18; D gene: -; J gene: TRBJ1-3
CDR3 protein: CASSEVVQGNSPLHF; clone size: few; V gene: TRBV6-1; D gene: TRBD1; J gene: TRBJ1-6
CDR3 protein: CASSEVIVNTEAFF; clone size: -; V gene: TRBV6-1; D gene: -; J gene: TRBJ1-1
CDR3 protein: CASSLAGSYGYTF; clone size: once; V gene: TRBV27; D gene: -; J gene: TRBJ1-2
CDR3 protein: CSARPPGEKAGNTIYF; clone size: few; V gene: TRBV20-1; D gene: -; J gene: TRBJ1-3
CDR3 protein: CASSLATDTQYF; clone size: medium-sized; V gene: TRBV7-2; D gene: -; J gene: TRBJ2-3
CDR3 protein: CASSVGQSNYGYTF; clone size: -; V gene: TRBV9; D gene: -; J gene: TRBJ1-2
CDR3 protein: CASSLGTGTSALRRDYEQYF; clone size: -; V gene: TRBV12-3/TRBV12-4; D gene: TRBD2; J gene: TRBJ2-7
CDR3 protein: CASSLVQQETQYF; clone size: -; V gene: TRBV7-3; D gene: -; J gene: TRBJ2-5
CDR3 protein: CASSYGFAQYF; clone size: -; V gene: TRBV6-2/TRBV6-3; D gene: -; J gene: TRBJ2-5
CDR3 protein: CASSFSTDTEAFF; clone size: few; V gene: TRBV7-9; D gene: -; J gene: TRBJ1-1
CDR3 protein: CASSYTRGNQPQHF; clone size: few; V gene: TRBV6-5; D gene: TRBD1; J gene: TRBJ1-5
CDR3 protein: CASSPGTGDQPQHF; clone size: once; V gene: TRBV18; D gene: TRBD1; J gene: TRBJ1-5
CDR3 protein: CSVEVKGVGKTEAFF; clone size: -; V gene: TRBV29-1; D gene: -; J gene: TRBJ1-1
CDR3 protein: CASRRASGGGTGELFF; clone size: medium-sized; V gene: TRBV7-2; D gene: TRBD2; J gene: TRBJ2-2
CDR3 protein: CASSPKPGGPQHF; clone size: -; V gene: TRBV6-1; D gene: -; J gene: TRBJ1-5
CDR3 protein: CASSWTGGYEQYF; clone size: -; V gene: TRBV7-6; D gene: TRBD1; J gene: TRBJ2-7
CDR3 protein: CASSQELREQPQHF; clone size: -; V gene: TRBV4-1; D gene: -; J gene: TRBJ1-5
CDR3 protein: CSARVGLAGGWDTQYF; clone size: -; V gene: TRBV20-1; D gene: TRBD2; J gene: TRBJ2-3
CDR3 protein: CASSVSGGISNQPQHF; clone size: few; V gene: TRBV7-9; D gene: TRBD1; J gene: TRBJ1-5
CDR3 protein: CASRRGDYYTF; clone size: few; V gene: TRBV6-1; D gene: -; J gene: TRBJ1-2